A selection of T cell receptor beta chains follows, all from one sample in a study of T-cell memory formation after mild COVID-19. TCRdb processed the 5' RACE reads anew with MiXCR; each CDR3 protein has one entry. The sample carries 170,000 or so distinct CDR3 sequences, about 22% recorded once. Sample: PBMCs or a T cell subset sorted from them (not recorded which). The receptor set was obtained from an adult woman who had mild COVID-19 (a few samples of this study predate the infection). Cell type and time point are not known. The CDR3 runs from the conserved cysteine through the conserved F or W. Each record gives: clone size, D gene, J gene, V gene, CDR3 DNA, CDR3 protein. A D gene is named only where the DNA matches it firmly. Clone size is not always given. Where it is, it says once, few, many or a class for expanded clones.

few NA TRBJ2-1 TRBV4-3 TGCGCCAGCAGCCAAGAACAGGGATCCTACAATGAGCAGTTCTTC CASSQEQGSYNEQFF
few NA TRBJ1-2 TRBV24-1 TGTGCCACCAGTGATGGCGGATGGAGCAGTGGCTACACCTTC CATSDGGWSSGYTF
NA TRBD2 TRBJ2-1 TRBV3-1 TGTGCCAGCAGCCAAGAGACTAGCGGGAGTGACGAGCAGTTCTTC CASSQETSGSDEQFF
few NA TRBJ1-1 TRBV7-9 TGTGCCAGCAGCTTAGGACAGTTTGAAGCTTTCTTT CASSLGQFEAFF
NA TRBD2 TRBJ2-3 TRBV24-1 TGTGCCACCAGTGATCAGGCTAGCGGGGGAGATACGCAGTATTTT CATSDQASGGDTQYF
few NA TRBJ1-1 TRBV6-2/TRBV6-3 TGTGCCAGCAGTTACCCTAATTATGACAGACGGGCTGAAGCTTTCTTT CASSYPNYDRRAEAFF
few TRBD1 TRBJ2-2 TRBV5-1 TGCGCCAGCACCTTTTCCCGCCAGGGGGTGGCCGGGGAGCTGTTTTTT CASTFSRQGVAGELFF
NA TRBD1 TRBJ2-7 TRBV7-9 TGTGCCAGCAGCCTCAGCTGGGACAGGGAGTACGAGCAGTACTTC CASSLSWDREYEQYF
NA TRBD1 TRBJ2-1 TRBV7-8 TGTGCCAGCAGCTTTCCGGGACAGGGCGCCTACAATGAGCAGTTCTTC CASSFPGQGAYNEQFF
many NA TRBJ2-1 TRBV27 TGTGCCAGCAGTTTAGGGACCCACTTCAATGAGCAGTTCTTC CASSLGTHFNEQFF
NA NA TRBJ2-4 TRBV14 TGTGCCAGCAGCTCCGGAGGCCGACTAGGGGACATTCAGTACTTC CASSSGGRLGDIQYF
NA TRBD1 TRBJ2-3 TRBV5-1 TGCGACAGCAGCGCCGGGACAGGGGGCACCGATACGCAGTATTTT CDSSAGTGGTDTQYF
few NA TRBJ1-1 TRBV24-1 TGTGCCACCAGTGAGCCCGGGAACACTGAAGCTTTCTTT CATSEPGNTEAFF
NA TRBD1 TRBJ2-1 TRBV15 TGTGCCACCAGCAGCGGACAGGGAGGAGGTGAGCAGTTCTTC CATSSGQGGGEQFF
few NA TRBJ2-5 TRBV7-9 TGTGCCAGCAGCTTAGACGGTGGAAGGGAGACCCAGTACTTC CASSLDGGRETQYF
few NA TRBJ2-1 TRBV7-9 TGTGCCAGCACCTCCGAGGGTTGGCATGAGCAGTTCTTC CASTSEGWHEQFF
NA TRBD2 TRBJ2-1 TRBV12-3/TRBV12-4 TGTGCCAGCAGTGCCGGGACTAGCGAACTCAATGAGCAGTTCTTC CASSAGTSELNEQFF
few NA TRBJ2-1 TRBV27 TGTGCCAGCAGTTTAGGGGACCTCCTCGGGCAGTTCTTC CASSLGDLLGQFF
few NA TRBJ1-2 TRBV12-3/TRBV12-4 TGTGCCGTAGGGTATGGCTACACCTTC CAVGYGYTF
NA TRBD1 TRBJ2-7 TRBV6-5 TGTGCCAGCAGTTTCGGACAGGGCAACGAGCAGTACTTC CASSFGQGNEQYF
many NA TRBJ2-1 TRBV5-1 TGCGCCAGCAGCTTGACCTACACTAATGAGCAGTTCTTC CASSLTYTNEQFF
NA TRBD1 TRBJ2-2 TRBV29-1 TGCAGCGTGGGGACAGGGGGCAGCGGGGAGCTGTTTTTT CSVGTGGSGELFF
NA NA TRBJ2-3 TRBV6-2/TRBV6-3 TGTGCCAGCAGTTACCCCTCCGGAGTTCCTCTGTATTTT CASSYPSGVPLYF
NA NA TRBJ1-1 TRBV4-1 TGCGCCAGCAGCCCGCGAGGGAGCATGAACACTGAAGCTTTCTTT CASSPRGSMNTEAFF
NA TRBD2 TRBJ2-3 TRBV10-3 TGTGCCACCAAGAGCGGGACCCACACAGATACGCAGTATTTT CATKSGTHTDTQYF
NA NA TRBJ2-3 TRBV10-3 TGTGCCATCAGTGAGTCGGACTTAGCTTACACAGATACGCAGTATTTT CAISESDLAYTDTQYF
NA TRBD1 TRBJ1-1 TRBV9 TGTGCCAGCAGCCCGCCGACAGGGCCGAACACTGAAGCTTTCTTT CASSPPTGPNTEAFF
few NA TRBJ2-5 TRBV29-1 TGCAGCGTTGAAGAAGGACGGGGGCAAGAGACCCAGTACTTC CSVEEGRGQETQYF
NA NA TRBJ2-7 TRBV30 TGTGCCTGGAGTGTAAGTGGGGTCGAGCAGTACTTC CAWSVSGVEQYF
NA NA TRBJ2-7 TRBV27 TGTGCCAGCAGTTTCGGGTCCGGGGGCTACTACGAGCAGTACTTC CASSFGSGGYYEQYF
NA NA TRBJ1-1 TRBV4-1 TGCGCCAGCAGCCAAGAGCGGGGGGCTGGTGAAGCTTTCTTT CASSQERGAGEAFF
NA NA TRBJ2-7 TRBV4-1 TGCGCCAGCAGCCAAGAAATCGGGACACCTCCCTACGAGCAGTACTTC CASSQEIGTPPYEQYF
NA NA TRBJ2-7 TRBV15 TGTGCCACCAGCAGAACCACCGTAGTCGAGCAGTACTTC CATSRTTVVEQYF
few NA TRBJ2-7 TRBV25-1 TGTGCCAGCAGTGACAGTCGCGGCGAGCAGTACTTC CASSDSRGEQYF
NA NA TRBJ2-7 TRBV3-1 TGTGCCAGCAGCCAAGGTGCAGGGGCGGGCGAGCAGTACTTC CASSQGAGAGEQYF
few TRBD2 TRBJ2-1 TRBV19 TGTGCCAGTAGTTGGGGGGGGTATGATGAGCAGTTCTTC CASSWGGYDEQFF
NA NA TRBJ2-5 TRBV7-6 TGTGCCAGCAGCTCCTCTAGTGGGCGGAAACAAGAGACCCAGTACTTC CASSSSSGRKQETQYF
NA TRBD1 TRBJ1-1 TRBV4-3 TGCGCCAGCAGCACAGACAGGGACTGGGTGAACACTGAAGCTTTCTTT CASSTDRDWVNTEAFF
few NA TRBJ1-1 TRBV7-8 TGTGCCAGCAGCTTACTGACAGCCACCTACATGAACACTGAAGCTTTCTTT CASSLLTATYMNTEAFF
few TRBD1 TRBJ2-1 TRBV5-1 TGCGCCAGCAGCTTGGAGGTTATAGGACAGGGGGCTAGGGAGCAGTTCTTC CASSLEVIGQGAREQFF
few TRBD2 TRBJ2-7 TRBV7-8 TGTGCCAGCAGCTTGGGCAAACTAGCGGGAGCTGGCTACGAGCAGTACTTC CASSLGKLAGAGYEQYF
NA TRBD1 TRBJ1-1 TRBV20-1 TGCAGTGCTGGAACACAGGGGGCATACACTGAAGCTTTCTTT CSAGTQGAYTEAFF
NA NA TRBJ2-1 TRBV9 TGTGCCAGCAGCGTAGGTCCTTTGCGGGGCTCCTACAATGAGCAGTTCTTC CASSVGPLRGSYNEQFF
NA TRBD1 TRBJ1-1 TRBV19 TGTGCCAGTAGTATGTGGCAGGGGGGGAACACTGAAGCTTTCTTT CASSMWQGGNTEAFF
few NA TRBJ2-7 TRBV7-9 TGTGCCAGCACCACCTCGTACGGAAGCTGGGGCTACGAGCAGTACTTC CASTTSYGSWGYEQYF
NA TRBD2 TRBJ2-2 TRBV20-1 TGCAGTGCTTCCGGGACTAGCGGATACACCGGGGAGCTGTTTTTT CSASGTSGYTGELFF
NA TRBD1 TRBJ1-1 TRBV9 TGTGCCAGCAGCTCACCCCGACAGGGGACGAACACTGAAGCTTTCTTT CASSSPRQGTNTEAFF
few NA TRBJ2-1 TRBV25-1 TGTGCCAGCAGTGATTGGACGGGCTCCTACAATGAGCAGTTCTTC CASSDWTGSYNEQFF
NA TRBD1 TRBJ1-1 TRBV7-9 TGTGCCAGCAGCTTTCCGTGGACAGGGAAGACTGAAGCTTTCTTT CASSFPWTGKTEAFF
few TRBD2 TRBJ2-1 TRBV4-2 TGTGCCAGCAGCCAAGAGGCTAGCGGGAGTCTTATCTCCTACAATGAGCAGTTCTTC CASSQEASGSLISYNEQFF
NA NA TRBJ1-2 TRBV9 TGTGCCAGCAGCGCACAACTGGACAGTGCCCGAAGCTTTAACTATGGCTACACCTTC CASSAQLDSARSFNYGYTF
few NA TRBJ2-2 TRBV12-3/TRBV12-4 TGTGCCAGCAGTTTGTTTGGTAACACCGGGGAGCTGTTTTTT CASSLFGNTGELFF
NA TRBD2 TRBJ2-1 TRBV20-1 TGCAGTGCTAGAGATTACCAGCGGGGTATGAATGAGCAGTTCTTC CSARDYQRGMNEQFF
NA TRBD1 TRBJ2-3 TRBV4-3 TGCGCCAGCAGCCAAGATCAAATAGGGGGCAGCACAGATACGCAGTATTTT CASSQDQIGGSTDTQYF
few NA TRBJ2-7 TRBV20-1 TGCAGTGCAACCGGTCCGGGACAAGTTCCCTACGAGCAGTACTTC CSATGPGQVPYEQYF